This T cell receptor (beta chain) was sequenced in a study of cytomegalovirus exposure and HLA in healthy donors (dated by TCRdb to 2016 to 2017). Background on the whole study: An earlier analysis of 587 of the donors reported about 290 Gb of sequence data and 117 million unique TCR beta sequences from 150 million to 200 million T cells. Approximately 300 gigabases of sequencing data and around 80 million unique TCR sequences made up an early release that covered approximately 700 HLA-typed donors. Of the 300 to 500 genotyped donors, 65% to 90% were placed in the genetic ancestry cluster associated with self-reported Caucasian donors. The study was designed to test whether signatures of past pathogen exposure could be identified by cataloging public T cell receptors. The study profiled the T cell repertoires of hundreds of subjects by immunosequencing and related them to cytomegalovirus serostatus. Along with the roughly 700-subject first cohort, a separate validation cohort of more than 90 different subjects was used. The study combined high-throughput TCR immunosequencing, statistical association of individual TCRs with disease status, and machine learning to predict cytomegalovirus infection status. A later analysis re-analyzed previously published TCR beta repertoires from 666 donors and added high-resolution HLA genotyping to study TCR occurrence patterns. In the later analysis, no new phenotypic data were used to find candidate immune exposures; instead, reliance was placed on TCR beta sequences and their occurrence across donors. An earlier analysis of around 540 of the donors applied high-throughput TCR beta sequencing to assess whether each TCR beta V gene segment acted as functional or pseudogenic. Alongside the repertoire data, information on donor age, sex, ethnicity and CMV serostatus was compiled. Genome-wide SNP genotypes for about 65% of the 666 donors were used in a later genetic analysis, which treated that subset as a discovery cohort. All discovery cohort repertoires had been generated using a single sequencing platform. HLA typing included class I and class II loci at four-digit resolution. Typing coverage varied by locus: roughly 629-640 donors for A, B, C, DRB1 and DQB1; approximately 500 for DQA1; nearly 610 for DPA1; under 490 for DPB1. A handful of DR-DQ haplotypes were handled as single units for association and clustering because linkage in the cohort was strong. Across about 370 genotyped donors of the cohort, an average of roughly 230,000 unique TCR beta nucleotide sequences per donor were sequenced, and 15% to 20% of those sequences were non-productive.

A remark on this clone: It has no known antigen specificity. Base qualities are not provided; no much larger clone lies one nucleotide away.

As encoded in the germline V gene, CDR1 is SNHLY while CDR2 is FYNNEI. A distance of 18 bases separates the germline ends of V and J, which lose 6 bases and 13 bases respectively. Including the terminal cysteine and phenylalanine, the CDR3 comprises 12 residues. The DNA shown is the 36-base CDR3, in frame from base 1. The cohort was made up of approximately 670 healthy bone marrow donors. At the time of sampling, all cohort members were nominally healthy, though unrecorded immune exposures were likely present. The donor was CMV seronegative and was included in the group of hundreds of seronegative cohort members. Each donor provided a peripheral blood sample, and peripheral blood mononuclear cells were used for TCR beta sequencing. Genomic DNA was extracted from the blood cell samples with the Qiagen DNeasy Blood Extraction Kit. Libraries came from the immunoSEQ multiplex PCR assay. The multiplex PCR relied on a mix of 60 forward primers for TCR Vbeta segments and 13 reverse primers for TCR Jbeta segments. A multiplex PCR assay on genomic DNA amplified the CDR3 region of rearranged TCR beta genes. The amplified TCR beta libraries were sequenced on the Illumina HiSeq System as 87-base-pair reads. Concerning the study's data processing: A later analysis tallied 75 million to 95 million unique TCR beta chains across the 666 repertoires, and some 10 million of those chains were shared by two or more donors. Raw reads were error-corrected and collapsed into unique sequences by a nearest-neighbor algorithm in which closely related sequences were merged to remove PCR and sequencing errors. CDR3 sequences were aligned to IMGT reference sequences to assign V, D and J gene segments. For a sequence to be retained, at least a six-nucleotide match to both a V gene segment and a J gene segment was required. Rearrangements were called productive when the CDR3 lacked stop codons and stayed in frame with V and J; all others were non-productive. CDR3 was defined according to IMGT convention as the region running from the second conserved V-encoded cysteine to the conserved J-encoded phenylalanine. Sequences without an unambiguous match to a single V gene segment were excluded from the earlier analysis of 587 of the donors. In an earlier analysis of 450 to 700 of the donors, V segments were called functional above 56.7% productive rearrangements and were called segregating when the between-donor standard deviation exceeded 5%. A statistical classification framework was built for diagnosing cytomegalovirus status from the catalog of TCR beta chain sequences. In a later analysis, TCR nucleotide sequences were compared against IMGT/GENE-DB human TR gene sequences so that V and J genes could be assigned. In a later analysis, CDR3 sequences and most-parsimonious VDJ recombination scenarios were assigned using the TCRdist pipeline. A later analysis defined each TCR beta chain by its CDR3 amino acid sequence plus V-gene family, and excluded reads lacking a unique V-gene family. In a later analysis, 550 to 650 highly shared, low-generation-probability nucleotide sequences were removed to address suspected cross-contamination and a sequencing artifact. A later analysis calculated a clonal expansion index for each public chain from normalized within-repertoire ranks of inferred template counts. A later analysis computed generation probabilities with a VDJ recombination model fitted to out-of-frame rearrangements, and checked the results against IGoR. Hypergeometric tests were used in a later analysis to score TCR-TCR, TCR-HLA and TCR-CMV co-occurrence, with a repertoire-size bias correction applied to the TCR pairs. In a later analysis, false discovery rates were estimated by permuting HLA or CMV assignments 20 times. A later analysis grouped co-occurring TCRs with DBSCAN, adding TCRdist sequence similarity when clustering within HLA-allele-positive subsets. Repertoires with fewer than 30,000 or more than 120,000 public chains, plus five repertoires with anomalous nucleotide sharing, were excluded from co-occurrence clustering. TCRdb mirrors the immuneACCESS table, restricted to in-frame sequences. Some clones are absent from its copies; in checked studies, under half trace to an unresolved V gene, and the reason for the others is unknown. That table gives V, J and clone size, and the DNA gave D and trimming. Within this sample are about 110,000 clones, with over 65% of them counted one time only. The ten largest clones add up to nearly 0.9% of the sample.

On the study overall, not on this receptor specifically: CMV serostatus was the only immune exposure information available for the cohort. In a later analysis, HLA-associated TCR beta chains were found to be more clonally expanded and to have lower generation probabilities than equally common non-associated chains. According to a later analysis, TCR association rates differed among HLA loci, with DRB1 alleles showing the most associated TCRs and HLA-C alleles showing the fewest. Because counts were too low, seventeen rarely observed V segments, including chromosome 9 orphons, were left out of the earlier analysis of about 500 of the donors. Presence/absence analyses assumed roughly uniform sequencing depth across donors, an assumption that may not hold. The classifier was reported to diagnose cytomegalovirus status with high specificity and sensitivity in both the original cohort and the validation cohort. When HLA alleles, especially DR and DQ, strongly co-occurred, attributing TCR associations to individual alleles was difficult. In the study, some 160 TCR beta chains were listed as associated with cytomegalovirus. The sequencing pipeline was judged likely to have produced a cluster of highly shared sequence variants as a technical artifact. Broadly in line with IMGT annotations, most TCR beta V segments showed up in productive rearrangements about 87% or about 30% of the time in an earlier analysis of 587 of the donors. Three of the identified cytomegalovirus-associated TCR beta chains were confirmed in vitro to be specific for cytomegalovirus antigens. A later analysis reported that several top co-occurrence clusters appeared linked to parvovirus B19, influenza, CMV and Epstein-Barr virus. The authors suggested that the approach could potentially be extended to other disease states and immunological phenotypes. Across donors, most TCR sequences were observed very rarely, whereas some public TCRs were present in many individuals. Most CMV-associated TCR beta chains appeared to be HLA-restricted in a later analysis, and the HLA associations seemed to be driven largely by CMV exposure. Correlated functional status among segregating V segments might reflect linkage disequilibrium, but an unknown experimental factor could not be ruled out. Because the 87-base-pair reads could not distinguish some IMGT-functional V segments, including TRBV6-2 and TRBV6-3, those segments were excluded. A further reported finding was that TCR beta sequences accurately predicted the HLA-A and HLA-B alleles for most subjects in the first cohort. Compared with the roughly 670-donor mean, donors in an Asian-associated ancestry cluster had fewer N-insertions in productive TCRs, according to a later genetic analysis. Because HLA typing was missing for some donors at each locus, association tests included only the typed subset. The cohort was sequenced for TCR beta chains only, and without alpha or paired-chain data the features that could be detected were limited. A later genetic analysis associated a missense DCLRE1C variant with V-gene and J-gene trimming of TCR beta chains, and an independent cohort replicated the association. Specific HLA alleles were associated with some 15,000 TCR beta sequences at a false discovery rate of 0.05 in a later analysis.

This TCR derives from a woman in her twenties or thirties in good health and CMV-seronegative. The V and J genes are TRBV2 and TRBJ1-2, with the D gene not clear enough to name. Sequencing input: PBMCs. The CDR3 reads CASRTPPDYCTF. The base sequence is TGTGCCAGCAGGACACCTCCGGACTATTGCACCTTC.